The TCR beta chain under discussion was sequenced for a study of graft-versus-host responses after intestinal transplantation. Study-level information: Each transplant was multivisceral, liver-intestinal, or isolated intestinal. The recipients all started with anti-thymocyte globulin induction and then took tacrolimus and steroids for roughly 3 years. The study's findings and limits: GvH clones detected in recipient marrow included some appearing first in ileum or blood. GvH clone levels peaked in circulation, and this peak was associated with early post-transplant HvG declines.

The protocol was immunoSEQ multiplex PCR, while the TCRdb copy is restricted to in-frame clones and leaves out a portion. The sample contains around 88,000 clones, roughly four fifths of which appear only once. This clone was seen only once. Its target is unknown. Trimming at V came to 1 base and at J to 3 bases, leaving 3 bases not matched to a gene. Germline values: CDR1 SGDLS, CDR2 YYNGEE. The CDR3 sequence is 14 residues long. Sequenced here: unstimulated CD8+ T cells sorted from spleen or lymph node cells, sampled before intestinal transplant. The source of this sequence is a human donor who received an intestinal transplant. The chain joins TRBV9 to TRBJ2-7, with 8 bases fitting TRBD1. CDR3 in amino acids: CASSVTDRGYEQYF. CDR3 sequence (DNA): TGTGCCAGCAGCGTAACCGACAGGGGCTACGAGCAGTACTTC.